Listed below are T cell receptor beta chains from one sample, sequenced in a study of T-cell memory formation after mild COVID-19. TCRdb passed the 5' RACE reads through MiXCR, listing each CDR3 protein once. The sample has 200,000 to 300,000 distinct CDR3 sequences, over 15% seen once. Sequenced material: PBMCs or a T cell subset sorted from them (not recorded which). Receptors originate from an adult woman who had mild COVID-19 (a few samples of this study predate the infection). Cell type and time point are not known. CDR3s include the opening cysteine and the closing phenylalanine or tryptophan. Fields, in order: clone size, J gene, D gene, V gene, CDR3 DNA, CDR3 protein. D genes are given only for firm matches. A clone size is listed for some rows: how often the clone was seen (once, few, many), or a class if it is expanded.

>few|TRBJ2-3|TRBD1|TRBV3-1
TGTGCCAGCAGCCACATTCAGGGGGCTAGAACAGATACGCAGTATTTT
CASSHIQGARTDTQYF
>few|TRBJ2-1|TRBD2|TRBV10-3
TGTGCCATCAGTGATCCCGGGACTAAGACGTACAATGAGCAGTTCTTC
CAISDPGTKTYNEQFF
>NA|TRBJ1-5|NA|TRBV12-3/TRBV12-4
TGTGCCAGCAGTCCCCAACAGGTCAATCAGCCCCAGCATTTT
CASSPQQVNQPQHF
>NA|TRBJ2-7|TRBD2|TRBV15
TGTGCCACCAGCAGAGACGGGAGGGCCGACGAGCAGTACTTC
CATSRDGRADEQYF
>few|TRBJ2-1|TRBD2|TRBV25-1
TGTGCCAGCAGTGAATGGGAGGGCCGGGGAGCCGAGCAGTTCTTC
CASSEWEGRGAEQFF
>many|TRBJ2-3|NA|TRBV12-3/TRBV12-4
TGTGCCAGCAGCCCTAAGAGCAGGAAGGGAGATACGCAGTATTTT
CASSPKSRKGDTQYF
>few|TRBJ1-1|NA|TRBV5-6
TGTGCCAGCAGCTTTGGGGTTTGGGGCACTGAAGCTTTCTTT
CASSFGVWGTEAFF
>NA|TRBJ2-7|NA|TRBV6-5
TGTGCCAGCAGTAACGGACTTGCCTACGAGCAGTACTTC
CASSNGLAYEQYF
>NA|TRBJ2-7|TRBD1|TRBV5-1
TGCGCCAGCAGCTCCGGGACAGTGAACTACGAGCAGTACTTC
CASSSGTVNYEQYF
>few|TRBJ1-3|TRBD1|TRBV6-5
TGTGCCAGCAGACACGACAGGGCAAGGAACACCATATATTTT
CASRHDRARNTIYF
>NA|TRBJ2-7|NA|TRBV12-3/TRBV12-4
TGTGCCAGCAATCAGGGCGGCTACGAGCAGTACTTC
CASNQGGYEQYF
>NA|TRBJ1-2|TRBD1|TRBV7-2
TGTGCCAGCAGCCACCGGGACAGGGTCGATGGCTACACCTTC
CASSHRDRVDGYTF
>few|TRBJ2-2|TRBD2|TRBV3-1
TGTGCCAGCAGCCGGCGGGAGTTCGGGGAGCTGTTTTTT
CASSRREFGELFF
>NA|TRBJ1-5|TRBD1|TRBV5-6
TGTGCCAGCAGCTTAAAGACCGGGACAGCGGTCAATCAGCCCCAGCATTTT
CASSLKTGTAVNQPQHF
>many|TRBJ1-1|NA|TRBV12-3/TRBV12-4
TGTGCCAGCAGTAAGGGAGACAGGAGGAACACTGAAGCTTTCTTT
CASSKGDRRNTEAFF
>few|TRBJ2-3|TRBD2|TRBV6-5
TGTGCCAGCAGTTGGGTTAGCGGGAGTAGAGATACGCAGTATTTT
CASSWVSGSRDTQYF
>many|TRBJ1-5|TRBD1|TRBV9
TGTGCCAGCAGCCCTTCCCTCGGACAGGGTGGTCAGCCCCAGCATTTT
CASSPSLGQGGQPQHF
>few|TRBJ1-2|NA|TRBV3-1
TGTGCCAGCAGCCAAGCCAGGGATTATGGCTACACCTTC
CASSQARDYGYTF
>many|TRBJ2-3|NA|TRBV7-8
TGTGCCAGCAGCTCGGGACAATACGCAGATACGCAGTATTTT
CASSSGQYADTQYF
>NA|TRBJ2-2|NA|TRBV2
TGTGCCAGATCAATGACCGGGGAGCTGTTTTTT
CARSMTGELFF
>NA|TRBJ1-1|TRBD1|TRBV3-1
TGTGCCAGCAGCCCCCGACAGGGGACTGAAGCTTTCTTT
CASSPRQGTEAFF
>NA|TRBJ2-3|NA|TRBV10-3
TGTGCCATCAGTGACCAGGGTTATACAGATACGCAGTATTTT
CAISDQGYTDTQYF
>few|TRBJ2-1|TRBD2|TRBV30
TGTGCCTGGAGGGGGGGGGTAGATGAGCAGTTCTTC
CAWRGGVDEQFF
>few|TRBJ1-1|NA|TRBV27
TGTGCCAGCAGTTTAGACAGGAGCGGCACTGAAGCTTTCTTT
CASSLDRSGTEAFF
>few|TRBJ2-5|NA|TRBV5-1
TGCGCCAGCAGCTTGGATAAAGAGACCCAGTACTTC
CASSLDKETQYF
>few|TRBJ1-1|NA|TRBV11-3
TGTGCCAGCAGCTTAGTCAGCACGAACACTGAAGCTTTCTTT
CASSLVSTNTEAFF
>NA|TRBJ1-6|TRBD1|TRBV3-1
TGTGCCAGCAGCCCCTGGACAGGTGTTAGTTCAACCCTCCACTTT
CASSPWTGVSSTLHF
>NA|TRBJ1-1|NA|TRBV9
TGTGCCAGCAGCGTAGAACCGGTCGAGAACACTGAAGCTTTCTTT
CASSVEPVENTEAFF
>NA|TRBJ2-7|NA|TRBV20-1
TGCAGTGCCCCCCTCGCTGGGAGCTCCTACGAGCAGTACTTC
CSAPLAGSSYEQYF
>many|TRBJ2-7|TRBD1|TRBV5-1
TGCGCCAGCAGCTTGCGGGCCCACCGGGACAGGGGGAAGTACGAGCAGTACTTC
CASSLRAHRDRGKYEQYF
>NA|TRBJ1-1|NA|TRBV3-1
TGTGCCAGCAGCCAAGGCCCGGACGGCACTGAAGCTTTCTTT
CASSQGPDGTEAFF
>NA|TRBJ2-1|TRBD1|TRBV18
TGTGCCAGCTCACCACCCGGACAGGGGGCGTGGTACAATGAGCAGTTCTTC
CASSPPGQGAWYNEQFF
>few|TRBJ2-1|TRBD2|TRBV7-3
TGTGCCAGCAGCCTATTGGGGGGACAGCCTGGACTAGCGGGAAAGCAGTTCTTC
CASSLLGGQPGLAGKQFF
>few|TRBJ2-5|NA|TRBV20-1
TGCAGTGCTAGGTCGCTCGGGACTCCCGACCGGGAGACCCAGTACTTC
CSARSLGTPDRETQYF
>few|TRBJ1-2|NA|TRBV18
TGTGCCAGCTCACCATCGGACGGGGTGACCTTC
CASSPSDGVTF
>few|TRBJ2-3|TRBD1|TRBV6-6
TGTGCCAGCAGATCGACAGGGGGTAGGAAAGATACGCAGTATTTT
CASRSTGGRKDTQYF